There are a few counts of the clone carrying this T cell receptor (beta chain). What it binds is unknown. CDR1 and CDR2 (germline): SGHRS, YFSETQ. The CDR3 consists of 15 residues. V lost 5 bases and J lost 0, with 12 bases in between. The PCR used 60 Vbeta and 13 Jbeta primers. Assay used: immunoSEQ multiplex PCR; TCRdb lists only in-frame clones, some missing. The sample lists around 110,000 clones; around 80% were seen once. This sample is part of a study of cytomegalovirus exposure and HLA in healthy donors. Looking at the study overall: About 85 million unique TCRs from HLA-typed donors were held in an early release of data. Study results and caveats: About 90% or about 30% of the time was how often most TCR beta V segments were productive, according to an earlier analysis. In vitro testing confirmed a few CMV-associated chains as specific for CMV antigens. Published work reported that the classifier diagnosed cytomegalovirus status with high specificity and sensitivity.

The clonotype comes from a man under 40 in good health and CMV-seropositive. The rearrangement joins TRBV5-1 to TRBJ1-3; unclear D gene. Input material: PBMCs. The CDR3 is CASRPVGSSGNTIYF. In nucleotides, the CDR3 is TGCGCCAGCAGGCCGGTCGGGAGCTCTGGAAACACCATATATTTT. Combining the CDR3 with reference TRBV5-1 and TRBJ1-3 gives the whole variable domain KAGVTQTPRYLIKTRGQQVTLSCSPISGHRSVSWYQQTPGQGLQFLFEYFSETQRNKGNFPGRFSGRQFSNSRSEMNVSTLELGDSALYLCASRPVGSSGNTIYFGEGSWLTVV.